This T cell receptor beta chain was identified in a study of regulatory T cells in long-lasting Graves disease. Building of the TCR beta libraries involved iRepertoire HTBI primers and Arm-PCR of CDR3 regions. In TCRdb, the multiplex PCR reads were re-called with MiXCR into one record per CDR3 protein. The sample lists over 500,000 distinct CDR3 sequences; roughly a sixth were seen once. Time point meaning: newly diagnosed GD, antithyroid drugs for less than 3 months. Extracted PBMC RNA gave rise to the TCR library. CDR3 length: 15 residues. V gave up 4 bases and J gave up 1 base, with 13 bases separating them. Germline assignment: CDR1 SGHNT and CDR2 YYREEE (reference sequence). These data also featured in a second study, about T cells in Graves' hyperthyroidism and ophthalmopathy.

The sample here was peripheral blood mononuclear cells (PBMCs), taken at new diagnosis, from a patient treated with antithyroid drugs. The source is a man aged 18 to 30 with Graves disease. V usage is TRBV5-4 and J usage is TRBJ2-3; D might be TRBD2 (6 bases). DNA of the CDR3: TGTGCCAGCAGCCCCGGAGGGGCTGGCACAGATACGCAGTATTTT. Protein sequence: CASSPGGAGTDTQYF.